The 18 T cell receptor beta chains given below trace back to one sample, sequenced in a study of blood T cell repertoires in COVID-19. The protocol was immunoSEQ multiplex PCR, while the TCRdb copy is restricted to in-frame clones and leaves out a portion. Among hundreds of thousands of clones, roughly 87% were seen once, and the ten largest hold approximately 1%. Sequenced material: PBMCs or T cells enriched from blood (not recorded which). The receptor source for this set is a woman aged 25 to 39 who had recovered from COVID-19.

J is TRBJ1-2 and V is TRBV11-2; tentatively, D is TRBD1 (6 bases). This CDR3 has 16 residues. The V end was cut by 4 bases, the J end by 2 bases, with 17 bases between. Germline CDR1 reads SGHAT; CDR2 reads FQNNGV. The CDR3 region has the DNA TGTGCCAGCAGCTCCTCCAGGGGCAGGGGAAACTATGGCTACACCTTC. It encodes CASSSSRGRGNYGYTF.

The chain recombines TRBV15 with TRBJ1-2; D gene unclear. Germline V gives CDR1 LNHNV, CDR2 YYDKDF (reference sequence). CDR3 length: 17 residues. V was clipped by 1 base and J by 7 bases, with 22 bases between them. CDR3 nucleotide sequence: TGTGCCACCAGCAGAGGGGTGGGCCACATGGCCTACTCTGGCTACACCTTC. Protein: CATSRGVGHMAYSGYTF.

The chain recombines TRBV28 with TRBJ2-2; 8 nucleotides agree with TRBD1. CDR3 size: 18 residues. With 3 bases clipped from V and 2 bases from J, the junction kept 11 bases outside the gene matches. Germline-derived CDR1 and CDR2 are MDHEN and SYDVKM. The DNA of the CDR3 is TGTGCCAGCAGTTTTGAGGCTCCCGACAGGGGAAACACCGGGGAGCTGTTTTTT. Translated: CASSFEAPDRGNTGELFF.

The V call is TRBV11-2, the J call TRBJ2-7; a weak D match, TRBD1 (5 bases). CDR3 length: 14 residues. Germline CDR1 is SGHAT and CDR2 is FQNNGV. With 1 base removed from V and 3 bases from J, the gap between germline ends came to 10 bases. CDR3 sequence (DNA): TGTGCCAGCAGCTTAGGTCCAGGGAACTACGAGCAGTACTTC. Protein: CASSLGPGNYEQYF.

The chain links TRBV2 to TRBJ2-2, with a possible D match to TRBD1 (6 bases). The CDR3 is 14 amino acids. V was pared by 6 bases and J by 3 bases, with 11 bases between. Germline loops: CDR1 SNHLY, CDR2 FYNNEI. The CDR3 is CASSSGQYTGELFF. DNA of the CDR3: TGTGCCAGCAGCTCCGGACAGTACACCGGGGAGCTGTTTTTT.

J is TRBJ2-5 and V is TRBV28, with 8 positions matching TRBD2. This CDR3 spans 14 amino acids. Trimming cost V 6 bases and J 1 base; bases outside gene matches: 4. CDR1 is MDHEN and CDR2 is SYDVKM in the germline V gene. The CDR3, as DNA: TGTGCCAGCAGCCGGCGGGGGGCCCAAGAGACCCAGTACTTC. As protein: CASSRRGAQETQYF.

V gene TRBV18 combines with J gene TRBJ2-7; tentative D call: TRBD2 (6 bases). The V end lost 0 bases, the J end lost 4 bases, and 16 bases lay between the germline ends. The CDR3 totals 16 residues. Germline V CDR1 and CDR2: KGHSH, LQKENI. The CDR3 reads CASSPPRAGRRYEQYF. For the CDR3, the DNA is TGTGCCAGCTCACCACCGAGGGCAGGGAGGAGGTACGAGCAGTACTTC.

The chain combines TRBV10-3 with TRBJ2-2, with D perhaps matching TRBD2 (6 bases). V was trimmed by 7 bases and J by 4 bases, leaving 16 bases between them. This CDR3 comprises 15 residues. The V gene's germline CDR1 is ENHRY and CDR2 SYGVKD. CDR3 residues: CAITSGGDGTGELFF. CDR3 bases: TGTGCCATCACCTCGGGCGGGGACGGCACCGGGGAGCTGTTTTTT.

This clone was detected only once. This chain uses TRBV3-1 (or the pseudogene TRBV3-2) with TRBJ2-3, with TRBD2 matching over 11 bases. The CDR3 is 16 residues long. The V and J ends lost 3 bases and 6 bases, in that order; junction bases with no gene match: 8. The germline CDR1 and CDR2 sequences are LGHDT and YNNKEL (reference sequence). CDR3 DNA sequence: TGTGCCAGCAGCCATGGTCATAGCGGGGGGGCGGATACGCAGTATTTT. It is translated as CASSHGHSGGADTQYF.

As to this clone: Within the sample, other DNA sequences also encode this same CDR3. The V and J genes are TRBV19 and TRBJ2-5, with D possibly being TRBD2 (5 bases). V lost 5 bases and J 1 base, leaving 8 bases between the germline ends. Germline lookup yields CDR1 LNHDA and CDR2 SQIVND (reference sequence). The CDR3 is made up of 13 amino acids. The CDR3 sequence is CASSPRGQETQYF. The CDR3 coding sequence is TGTGCCAGTAGTCCCCGGGGCCAAGAGACCCAGTACTTC.

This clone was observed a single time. The CDR3 region has the DNA TGTGCTAGTGCCTCCGACAGGTCGGACATTCAGTACTTC. Its protein product is CASASDRSDIQYF. The chain joins TRBV12-5 to TRBJ2-4; weak D call: TRBD1 (6 bases). The V end lost 7 bases, the J end lost 8 bases, and 15 bases lay between the germline ends. Germline loops: CDR1 LGHNT, CDR2 FRNRAP. The CDR3 runs 13 residues.

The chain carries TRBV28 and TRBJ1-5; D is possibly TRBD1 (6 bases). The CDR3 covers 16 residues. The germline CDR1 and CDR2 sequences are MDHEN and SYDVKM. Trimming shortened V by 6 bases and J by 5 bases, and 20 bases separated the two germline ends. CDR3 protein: CASRPRTGNLYQPQHF. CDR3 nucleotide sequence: TGTGCCAGCAGACCAAGAACAGGGAATCTCTATCAGCCCCAGCATTTT.

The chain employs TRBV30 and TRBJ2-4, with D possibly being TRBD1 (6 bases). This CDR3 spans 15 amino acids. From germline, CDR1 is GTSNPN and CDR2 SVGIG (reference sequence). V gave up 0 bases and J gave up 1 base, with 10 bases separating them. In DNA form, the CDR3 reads TGTGCCTGGAGTGTCTTTACAGGGGCCAAAAACATTCAGTACTTC. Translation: CAWSVFTGAKNIQYF. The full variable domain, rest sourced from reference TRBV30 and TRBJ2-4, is SQTIHQWPATLVQPVGSPLSLECTVEGTSNPNLYWYRQAAGRGLQLLFYSVGIGQISSEVPQNLSASRPQDRQFILSSKKLLLSDSGFYLCAWSVFTGAKNIQYFGAGTRLSVL.

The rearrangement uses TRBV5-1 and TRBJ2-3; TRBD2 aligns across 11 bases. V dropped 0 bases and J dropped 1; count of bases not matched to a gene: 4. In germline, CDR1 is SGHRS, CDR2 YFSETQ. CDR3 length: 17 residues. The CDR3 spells CASSLAILAGGTDTQYF. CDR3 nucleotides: TGCGCCAGCAGCTTGGCGATACTAGCGGGGGGCACAGATACGCAGTATTTT. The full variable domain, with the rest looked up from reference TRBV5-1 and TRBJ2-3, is KAGVTQTPRYLIKTRGQQVTLSCSPISGHRSVSWYQQTPGQGLQFLFEYFSETQRNKGNFPGRFSGRQFSNSRSEMNVSTLELGDSALYLCASSLAILAGGTDTQYFGPGTRLTVL.

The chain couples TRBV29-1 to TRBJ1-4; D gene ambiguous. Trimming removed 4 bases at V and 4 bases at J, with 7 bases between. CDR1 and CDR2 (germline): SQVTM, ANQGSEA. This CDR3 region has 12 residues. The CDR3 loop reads CSVVTDNEKLFF. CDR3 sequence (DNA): TGCAGCGTTGTCACAGATAATGAAAAACTGTTTTTT.

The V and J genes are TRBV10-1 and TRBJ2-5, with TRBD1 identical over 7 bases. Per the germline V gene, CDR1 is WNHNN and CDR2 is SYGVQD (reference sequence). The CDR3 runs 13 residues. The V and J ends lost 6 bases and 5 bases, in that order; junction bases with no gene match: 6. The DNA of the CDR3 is TGCGCCAGCAGCACAGGGGCCCGGGAGACCCAGTACTTC. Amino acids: CASSTGARETQYF.

The CDR3 spells CASSLLQGGETQYF. CDR3 nucleotide sequence: TGTGCCAGCAGTTTATTACAAGGAGGAGAGACCCAGTACTTC. The chain combines TRBV28 with TRBJ2-5; the D gene is possibly TRBD2 (5 bases). The CDR3 has 14 residues. Germline values: CDR1 MDHEN, CDR2 SYDVKM. The V end was cut by 1 base, the J end by 4 bases, with 10 bases between.

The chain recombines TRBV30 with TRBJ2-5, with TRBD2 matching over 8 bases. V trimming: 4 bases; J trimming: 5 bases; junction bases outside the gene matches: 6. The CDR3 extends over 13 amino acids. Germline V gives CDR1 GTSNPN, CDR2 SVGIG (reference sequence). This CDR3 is CAWTPGGAETQYF. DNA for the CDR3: TGTGCCTGGACCCCGGGGGGGGCCGAGACCCAGTACTTC.